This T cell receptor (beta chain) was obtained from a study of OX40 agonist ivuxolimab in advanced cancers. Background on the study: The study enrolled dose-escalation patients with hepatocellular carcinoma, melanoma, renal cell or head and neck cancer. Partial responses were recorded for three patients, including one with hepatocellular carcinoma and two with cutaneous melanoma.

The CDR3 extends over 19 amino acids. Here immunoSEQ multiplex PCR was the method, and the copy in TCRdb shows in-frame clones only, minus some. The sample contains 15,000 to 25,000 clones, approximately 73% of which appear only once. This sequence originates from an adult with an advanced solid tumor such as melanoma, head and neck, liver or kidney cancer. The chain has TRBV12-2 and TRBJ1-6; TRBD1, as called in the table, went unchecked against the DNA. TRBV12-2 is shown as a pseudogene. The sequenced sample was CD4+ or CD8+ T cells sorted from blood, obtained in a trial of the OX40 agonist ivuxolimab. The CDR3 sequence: CASRFSWAGRSSYNSPLHF. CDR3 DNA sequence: TGTGCAAGTCGCTTTTCATGGGCAGGGCGTAGCTCCTATAATTCACCCCTCCACTTT.